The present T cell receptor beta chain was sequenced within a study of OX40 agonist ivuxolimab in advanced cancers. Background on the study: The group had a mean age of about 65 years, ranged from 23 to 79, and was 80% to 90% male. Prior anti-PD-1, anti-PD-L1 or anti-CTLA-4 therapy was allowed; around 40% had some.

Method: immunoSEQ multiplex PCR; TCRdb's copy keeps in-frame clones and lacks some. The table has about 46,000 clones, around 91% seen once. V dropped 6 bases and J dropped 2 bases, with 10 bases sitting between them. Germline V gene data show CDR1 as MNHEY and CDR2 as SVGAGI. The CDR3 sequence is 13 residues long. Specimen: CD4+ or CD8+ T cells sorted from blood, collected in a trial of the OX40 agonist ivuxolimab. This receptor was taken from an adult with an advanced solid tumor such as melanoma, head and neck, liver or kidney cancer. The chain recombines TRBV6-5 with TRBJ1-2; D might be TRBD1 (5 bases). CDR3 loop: CASSDRNNYGYTF. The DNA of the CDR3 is TGTGCCAGCAGCGACAGAAACAACTATGGCTACACCTTC.